This T cell receptor beta chain stems from a study of blood T cell repertoires in COVID-19. The protocol was immunoSEQ multiplex PCR, while the TCRdb copy is restricted to in-frame clones and leaves out a portion. Of hundreds of thousands of clones detected, 80% to 90% appear once; the ten largest clones hold approximately 1.2%. Germline CDR1 is SNHLY and CDR2 is FYNNEI. The CDR3 is 14 amino acids. V dropped 7 bases and J dropped 6; count of bases not matched to a gene: 8. Everyone who took part was roughly 18 to 89 years old, and they came from about two dozen US areas. The receptor's source is a man aged 30-40 years who had recovered from COVID-19. Sequenced material: PBMCs or T cells enriched from blood (not recorded which). The chain couples TRBV2 to TRBJ2-2, with 7 bases identical to TRBD1. The CDR3 DNA follows: TGTGCCAGCACAGGGGGAGAGGTTCCCGGGGAGCTGTTTTTT. As protein: CASTGGEVPGELFF. The full variable domain, its missing parts supplied by reference TRBV2 and TRBJ2-2, is EPEVTQTPSHQVTQMGQEVILRCVPISNHLYFYWYRQILGQKVEFLVSFYNNEISEKSEIFDDQFSVERPDGSNFTLKIRSTKLEDSAMYFCASTGGEVPGELFFGEGSRLTVL.